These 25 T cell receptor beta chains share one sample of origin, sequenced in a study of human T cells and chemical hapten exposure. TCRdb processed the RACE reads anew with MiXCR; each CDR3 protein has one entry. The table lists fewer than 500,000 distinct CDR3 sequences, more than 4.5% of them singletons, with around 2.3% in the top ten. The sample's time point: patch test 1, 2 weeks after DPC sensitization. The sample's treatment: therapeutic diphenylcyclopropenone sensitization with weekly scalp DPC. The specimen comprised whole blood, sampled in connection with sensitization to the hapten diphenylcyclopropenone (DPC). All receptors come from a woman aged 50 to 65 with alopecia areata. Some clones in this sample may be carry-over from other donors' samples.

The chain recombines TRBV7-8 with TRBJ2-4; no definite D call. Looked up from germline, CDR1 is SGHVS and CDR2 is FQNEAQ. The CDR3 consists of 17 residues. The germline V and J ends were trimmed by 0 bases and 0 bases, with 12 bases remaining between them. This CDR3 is CASSLAGMGIAKNIQYF. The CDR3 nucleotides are TGTGCCAGCAGCTTAGCGGGGATGGGGATAGCCAAAAACATTCAGTACTTC.

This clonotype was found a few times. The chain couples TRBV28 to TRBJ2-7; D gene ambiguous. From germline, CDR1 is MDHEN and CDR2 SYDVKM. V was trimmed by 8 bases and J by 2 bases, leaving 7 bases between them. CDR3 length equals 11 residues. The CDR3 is CASGTPYEQYF. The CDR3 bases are TGTGCCAGCGGAACCCCCTACGAGCAGTACTTC.

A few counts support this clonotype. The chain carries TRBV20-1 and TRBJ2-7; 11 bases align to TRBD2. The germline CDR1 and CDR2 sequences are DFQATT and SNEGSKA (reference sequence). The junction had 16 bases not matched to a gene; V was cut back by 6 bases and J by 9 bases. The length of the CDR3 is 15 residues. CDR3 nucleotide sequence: TGCAGTGCCTTAATGTTGACTAGCGGGGCAAGGGTGCAGTACTTC. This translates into CSALMLTSGARVQYF.

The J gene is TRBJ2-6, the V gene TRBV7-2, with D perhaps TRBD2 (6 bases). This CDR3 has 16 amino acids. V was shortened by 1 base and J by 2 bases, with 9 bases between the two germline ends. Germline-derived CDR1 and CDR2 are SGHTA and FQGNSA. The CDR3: CASSLGGVPGANVLTF. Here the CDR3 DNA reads TGTGCCAGCAGCTTAGGCGGGGTCCCTGGGGCCAACGTCCTGACTTTC.

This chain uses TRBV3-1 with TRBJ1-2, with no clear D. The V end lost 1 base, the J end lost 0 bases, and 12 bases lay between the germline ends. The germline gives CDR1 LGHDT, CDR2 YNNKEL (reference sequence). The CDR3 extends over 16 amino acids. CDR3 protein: CASSQGLSSANYGYTF. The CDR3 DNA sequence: TGTGCCAGCAGCCAAGGGCTCTCCTCGGCTAACTATGGCTACACCTTC. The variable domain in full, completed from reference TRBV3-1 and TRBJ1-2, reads DTAVSQTPKYLVTQMGNDKSIKCEQNLGHDTMYWYKQDSKKFLKIMFSYNNKELIINETVPNRFSPKSPDKAHLNLHINSLELGDSAVYFCASSQGLSSANYGYTFGSGTRLTVV.

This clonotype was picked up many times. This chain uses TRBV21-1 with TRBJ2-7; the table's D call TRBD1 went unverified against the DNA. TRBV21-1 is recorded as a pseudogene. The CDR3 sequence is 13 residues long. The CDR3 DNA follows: TGTGCCAGCAGCTTCCGGGACAGAGGGGAGCAGTACTTC. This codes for CASSFRDRGEQYF.

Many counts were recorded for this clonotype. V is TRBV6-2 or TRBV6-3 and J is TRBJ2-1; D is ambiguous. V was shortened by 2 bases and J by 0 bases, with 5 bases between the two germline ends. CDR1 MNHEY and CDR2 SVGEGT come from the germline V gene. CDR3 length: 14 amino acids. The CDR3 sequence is CASSYRSSYNEQFF. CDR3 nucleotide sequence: TGTGCCAGCAGTTACCGTAGCTCCTACAATGAGCAGTTCTTC.

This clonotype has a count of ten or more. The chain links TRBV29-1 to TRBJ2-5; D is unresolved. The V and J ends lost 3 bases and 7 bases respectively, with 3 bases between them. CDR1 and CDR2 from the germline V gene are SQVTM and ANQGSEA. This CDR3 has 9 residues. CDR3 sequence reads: CSVDRTQYF. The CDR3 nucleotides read TGCAGCGTTGATAGGACCCAGTACTTC.

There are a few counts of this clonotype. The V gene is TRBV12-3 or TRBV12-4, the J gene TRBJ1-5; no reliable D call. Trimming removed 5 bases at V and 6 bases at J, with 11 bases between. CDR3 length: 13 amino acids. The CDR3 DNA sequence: TGTGCCAGCAGTCCTAGCCCGGGTCAGCCCCAGCATTTT. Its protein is CASSPSPGQPQHF.

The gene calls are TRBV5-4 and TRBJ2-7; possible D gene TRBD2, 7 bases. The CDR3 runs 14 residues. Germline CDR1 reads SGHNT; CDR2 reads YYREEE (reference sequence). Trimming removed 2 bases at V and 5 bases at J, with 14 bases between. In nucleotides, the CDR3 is TGTGCCAGCAGCTTAGGAGGGGGGGCGAACGAGCAGTACTTC. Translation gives CASSLGGGANEQYF.

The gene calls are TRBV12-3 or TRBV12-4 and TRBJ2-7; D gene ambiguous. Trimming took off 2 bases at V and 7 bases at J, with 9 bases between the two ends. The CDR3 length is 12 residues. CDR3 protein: CASSLIPYEQYF. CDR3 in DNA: TGTGCCAGCAGTTTAATCCCGTATGAGCAGTACTTC.

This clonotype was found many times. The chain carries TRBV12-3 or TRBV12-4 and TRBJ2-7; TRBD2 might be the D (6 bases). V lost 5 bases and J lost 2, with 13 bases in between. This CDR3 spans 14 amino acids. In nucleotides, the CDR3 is TGTGCCAGCAGTGCCCGGGGGTCTACCTACGAGCAGTACTTC. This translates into CASSARGSTYEQYF.

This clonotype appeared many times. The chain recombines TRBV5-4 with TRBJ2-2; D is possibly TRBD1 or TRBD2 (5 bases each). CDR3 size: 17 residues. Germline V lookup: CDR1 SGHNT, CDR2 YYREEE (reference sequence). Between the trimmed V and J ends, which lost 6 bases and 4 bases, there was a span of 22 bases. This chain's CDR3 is CASTPRAGSSGTGELFF. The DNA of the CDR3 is TGTGCCAGCACCCCGAGGGCAGGGTCATCAGGCACCGGGGAGCTGTTTTTT.

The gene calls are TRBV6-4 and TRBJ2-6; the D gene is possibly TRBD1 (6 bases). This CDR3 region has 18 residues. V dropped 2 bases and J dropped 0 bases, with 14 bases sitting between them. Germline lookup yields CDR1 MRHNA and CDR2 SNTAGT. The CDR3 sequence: CASSDEAGAHSGANVLTF. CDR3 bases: TGTGCCAGCAGTGACGAGGCAGGGGCCCACTCTGGGGCCAACGTCCTGACTTTC.

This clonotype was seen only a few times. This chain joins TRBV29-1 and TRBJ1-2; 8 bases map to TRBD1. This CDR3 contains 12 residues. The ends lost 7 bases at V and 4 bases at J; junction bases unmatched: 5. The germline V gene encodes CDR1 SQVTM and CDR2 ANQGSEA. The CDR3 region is CSAPDRAYGYTF. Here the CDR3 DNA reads TGCAGCGCACCGGACAGGGCCTATGGCTACACCTTC.

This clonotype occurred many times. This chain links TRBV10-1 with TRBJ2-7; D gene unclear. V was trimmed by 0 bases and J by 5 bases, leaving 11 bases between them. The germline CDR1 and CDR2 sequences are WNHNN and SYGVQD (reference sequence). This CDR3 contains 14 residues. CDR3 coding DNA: TGCGCCAGCAGTGAGTCGACGCTGACGGACGAGCAGTACTTC. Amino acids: CASSESTLTDEQYF.

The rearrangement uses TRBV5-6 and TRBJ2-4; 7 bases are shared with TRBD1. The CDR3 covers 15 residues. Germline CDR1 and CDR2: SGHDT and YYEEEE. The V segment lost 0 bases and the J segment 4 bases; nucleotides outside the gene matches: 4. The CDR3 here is CASSLEIQGKNIQYF. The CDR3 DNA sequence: TGTGCCAGCAGCTTGGAGATACAGGGGAAAAACATTCAGTACTTC.

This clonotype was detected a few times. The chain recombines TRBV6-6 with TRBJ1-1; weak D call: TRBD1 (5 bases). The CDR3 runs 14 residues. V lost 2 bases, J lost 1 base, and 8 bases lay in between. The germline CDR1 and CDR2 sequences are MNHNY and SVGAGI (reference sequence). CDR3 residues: CASSYRQRNTEAFF. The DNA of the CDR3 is TGTGCCAGCAGTTACAGACAGAGGAACACTGAAGCTTTCTTT.

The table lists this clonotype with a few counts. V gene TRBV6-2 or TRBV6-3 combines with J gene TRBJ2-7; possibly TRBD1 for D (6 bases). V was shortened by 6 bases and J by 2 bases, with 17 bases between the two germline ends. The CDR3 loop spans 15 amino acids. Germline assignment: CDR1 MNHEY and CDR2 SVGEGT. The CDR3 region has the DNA TGTGCCAGCAGCCCCGACCGGACAGCCCCCTACGAGCAGTACTTC. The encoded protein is CASSPDRTAPYEQYF.

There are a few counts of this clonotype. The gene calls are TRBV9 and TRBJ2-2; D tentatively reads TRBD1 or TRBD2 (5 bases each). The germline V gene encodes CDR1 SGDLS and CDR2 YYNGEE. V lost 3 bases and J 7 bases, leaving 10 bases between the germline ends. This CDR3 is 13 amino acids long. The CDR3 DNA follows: TGTGCCAGCAGCGGGGGACCTTACGGGGAGCTGTTTTTT. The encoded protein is CASSGGPYGELFF.

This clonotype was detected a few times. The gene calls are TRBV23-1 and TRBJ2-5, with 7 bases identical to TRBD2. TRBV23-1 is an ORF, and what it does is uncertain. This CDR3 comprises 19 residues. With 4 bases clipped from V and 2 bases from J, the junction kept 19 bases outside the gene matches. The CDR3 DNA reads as TGCGCCAGCAGTCTTACGGGACTGGGCGGGGGATATTTACAAGAGACCCAGTACTTC. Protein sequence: CASSLTGLGGGYLQETQYF.

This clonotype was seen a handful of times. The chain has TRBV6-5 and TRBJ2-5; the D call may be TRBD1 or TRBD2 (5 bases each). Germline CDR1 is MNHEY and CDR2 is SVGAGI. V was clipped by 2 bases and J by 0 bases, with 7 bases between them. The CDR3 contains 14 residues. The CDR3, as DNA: TGTGCCAGCAGTTACCGGGACGACCAAGAGACCCAGTACTTC. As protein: CASSYRDDQETQYF.

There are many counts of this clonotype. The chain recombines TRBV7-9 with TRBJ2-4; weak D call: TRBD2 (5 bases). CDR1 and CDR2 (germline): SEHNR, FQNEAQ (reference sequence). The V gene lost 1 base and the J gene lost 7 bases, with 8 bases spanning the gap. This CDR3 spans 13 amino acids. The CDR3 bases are TGTGCCAGCAGCTTAGGGGGAGATAACATTCAGTACTTC. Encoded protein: CASSLGGDNIQYF.

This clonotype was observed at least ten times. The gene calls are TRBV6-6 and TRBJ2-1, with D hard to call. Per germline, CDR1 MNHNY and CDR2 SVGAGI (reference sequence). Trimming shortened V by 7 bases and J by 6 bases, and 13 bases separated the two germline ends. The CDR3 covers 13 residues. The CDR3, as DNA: TGTGCCAGCACCCCCGGACCCTCCAATGAGCAGTTCTTC. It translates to CASTPGPSNEQFF.

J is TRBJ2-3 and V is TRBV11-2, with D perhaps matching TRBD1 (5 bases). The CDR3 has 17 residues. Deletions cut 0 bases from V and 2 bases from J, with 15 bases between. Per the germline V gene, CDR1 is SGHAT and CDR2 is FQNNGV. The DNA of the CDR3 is TGTGCCAGCAGCTTAGAGGGGCCCCACAGGTACACAGATACGCAGTATTTT. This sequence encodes CASSLEGPHRYTDTQYF.